A single sample gave rise to the 27 T cell receptor beta chains below, sequenced in a study of CD8 T cells in Susac syndrome (dated by TCRdb to about 2019). Preparation of the library involved the immunoSEQ multiplex PCR assay. RNA was extracted with the RNeasy kit and roughly 0.5 to 1 ug was reverse transcribed using random hexamers. TCRdb trimmed the raw reads at Q25, called clones with MiXCR and kept productive beta chains. Each entry merges the rows of one CDR3 protein and shows their most common DNA and genes. The sample contains fewer than 350,000 distinct CDR3 sequences, about 91% of them found a single time. The ten largest account for about 0.07% of the sample. Sample: CD4+ T cells from PBMCs. Receptors were obtained from a human donor with multiple sclerosis.

V is TRBV29-1 and J is TRBJ2-2, with 8 bases fitting TRBD1. The trim removed 5 bases at V and 4 bases at J, leaving 3 bases unmatched. Germline V gives CDR1 SQVTM, CDR2 ANQGSEA. This CDR3 region has 13 residues. Written as DNA, the CDR3 is TGCAGCGTTAACACAGGGGGCACCGGGGAGCTGTTTTTT. It codes for CSVNTGGTGELFF.

This clonotype was observed once. The chain combines TRBV5-1 with TRBJ1-1; D not certain. The V and J ends lost 2 bases and 7 bases respectively, with 18 bases between them. The CDR3 covers 15 residues. Germline V gene lookup returns CDR1 SGHRS and CDR2 YFSETQ. The CDR3 protein is CASSFMDGRKGEAFF. CDR3 DNA: TGCGCCAGCAGCTTCATGGACGGTAGGAAGGGTGAAGCTTTCTTT.

This clonotype was seen only once. This rearrangement joins TRBV12-3 or TRBV12-4 to TRBJ2-3, with D possibly matching TRBD1 (6 bases). With 1 base removed from V and 6 bases from J, the gap between germline ends came to 8 bases. The CDR3 is made up of 13 amino acids. CDR3 in DNA: TGTGCCAGCAGTTTAGGGGGGCAGGATACGCAGTATTTT. This sequence encodes CASSLGGQDTQYF.

The chain couples TRBV6-5 to TRBJ1-1; maybe TRBD1 (6 bases). CDR1 and CDR2 (germline): MNHEY, SVGAGI. The CDR3 spans 14 residues. V was pared by 6 bases and J by 1 base, with 12 bases between. The CDR3 reads CASRDSPANTEAFF. The DNA for the CDR3 is TGTGCCAGCAGGGACAGTCCCGCGAACACTGAAGCTTTCTTT.

CDR3 in amino acids: CASSFHTGLTTEAFF. The CDR3 DNA reads as TGTGCCAGCAGTTTTCATACCGGGCTGACCACTGAAGCTTTCTTT. V and J are TRBV7-2 and TRBJ1-1; D is unresolved. The germline V and J ends were trimmed by 6 bases and 4 bases, with 18 bases remaining between them. The length of the CDR3 is 15 residues. CDR1 SGHTA and CDR2 FQGNSA come from the germline V gene. Complete variable domain (other parts from reference TRBV7-2 and TRBJ1-1): GAGVSQSPSNKVTEKGKDVELRCDPISGHTALYWYRQSLGQGLEFLIYFQGNSAPDKSGLPSDRFSAERTGGSVSTLTIQRTQQEDSAVYLCASSFHTGLTTEAFFGQGTRLTVV.

This clonotype occurred a few times. This chain joins TRBV20-1 and TRBJ2-5, with TRBD1 as a possible D gene (6 bases). Germline V gene data show CDR1 as DFQATT and CDR2 as SNEGSKA (reference sequence). V was clipped by 3 bases and J by 2 bases, with 13 bases between them. The CDR3 contains 14 residues. CDR3 sequence: CSARWGTTQETQYF. The CDR3 coding sequence is TGCAGTGCTAGGTGGGGGACAACTCAAGAGACCCAGTACTTC.

V and J are TRBV21-1 and TRBJ2-3. TRBV21-1 is deemed a pseudogene. The CDR3 contains 14 residues. CDR3 amino acids: CASSKKEQTDTQYF. The DNA for the CDR3 is TGTGCCAGCAGCAAAAAGGAGCAAACAGATACGCAGTATTTT.

The V and J genes are TRBV7-2 and TRBJ1-1, with a possible D match to TRBD1 (6 bases). Trimming removed 6 bases at V and 5 bases at J, with 10 bases between. The CDR3 loop spans 12 amino acids. Germline assignment: CDR1 SGHTA and CDR2 FQGNSA. CDR3 amino acids: CASRPGVTEAFF. CDR3 nucleotide sequence: TGTGCCAGCAGGCCAGGGGTGACTGAAGCTTTCTTT.

The chain is built from TRBV20-1 and TRBJ2-1; possibly TRBD1 for D (6 bases). The germline CDR1 and CDR2 sequences are DFQATT and SNEGSKA (reference sequence). This CDR3 has 13 amino acids. V was clipped by 1 base and J by 3 bases, with 7 bases between them. DNA for the CDR3: TGCAGTGCTAGAGTGACAGGCTACAATGAGCAGTTCTTC. The encoded protein is CSARVTGYNEQFF.

The rearrangement uses TRBV27 and TRBJ1-1, with TRBD1 matching 8 bases. The CDR3 length is 15 residues. J gave up 1 base and V 6 bases, and 7 bases lay outside the gene matches. Germline-derived CDR1 and CDR2 are MNHEY and SMNVEV (reference sequence). In nucleotides, the CDR3 is TGTGCCAGCAGGAATGAGGACAGGGCGAACACTGAAGCTTTCTTT. Encoded protein: CASRNEDRANTEAFF.

J is TRBJ1-1 and V is TRBV5-4; no firm D call. Germline V gives CDR1 SGHNT, CDR2 YYREEE (reference sequence). The CDR3 length is 14 residues. The V gene lost 1 base and the J gene lost 0 bases, with 7 bases spanning the gap. The CDR3 is CASSLPGLNTEAFF. Written as DNA, the CDR3 is TGTGCCAGCAGCTTGCCGGGTCTGAACACTGAAGCTTTCTTT.

CDR3 sequence: CASSIGAGSGGYTF. CDR3 nucleotides: TGTGCCAGTAGTATAGGTGCAGGGTCAGGAGGCTACACCTTC. The rearrangement uses TRBV19 and TRBJ1-2; tentative D call: TRBD1 (5 bases). Germline CDR1 and CDR2: LNHDA and SQIVND (reference sequence). V was shortened by 1 base and J by 8 bases, with 14 bases between the two germline ends. The CDR3 spans 14 residues.

The chain is built from TRBV6-5 and TRBJ2-1; D tentatively fits TRBD1 or TRBD2 (5 bases each). The CDR3 has 15 residues. Germline-derived CDR1 and CDR2 are MNHEY and SVGAGI. The V end was cut by 2 bases, the J end by 3 bases, with 11 bases between. The CDR3 sequence: CASSYRWGSYNEQFF. The CDR3 DNA is TGTGCCAGCAGTTACCGTTGGGGGAGCTACAATGAGCAGTTCTTC.

The V and J genes are TRBV2 and TRBJ1-5; the match to TRBD1 covers 10 bases. This CDR3 contains 14 residues. V was clipped by 6 bases and J by 9 bases; unmatched bases: 8. CDR1 SNHLY and CDR2 FYNNEI come from the germline V gene. The CDR3 region has the DNA TGTGCCAGCAGGGGGGGGACAGGGGTAGGGCCCCAGCATTTT. This encodes CASRGGTGVGPQHF.

The rearrangement joins TRBV30 to TRBJ1-1, with D unresolved. The ends were cut back, 1 base at V and 1 base at J, with 7 bases in the middle. From germline, CDR1 is GTSNPN and CDR2 SVGIG (reference sequence). The CDR3 runs 13 residues. The DNA for the CDR3 is TGTGCCTGGAGTGCACCGCCGAACACTGAAGCTTTCTTT. Translating it yields CAWSAPPNTEAFF.

J is TRBJ2-3 and V is TRBV11-2; 8 nucleotides agree with TRBD2. Germline V gene lookup returns CDR1 SGHAT and CDR2 FQNNGV. The CDR3 has 12 amino acids. The junction had 0 bases not matched to a gene; V was cut back by 6 bases and J by 4 bases. The CDR3 loop is CASRRGADTQYF. For the CDR3, the DNA is TGTGCCAGCAGGCGGGGGGCAGATACGCAGTATTTT.

In nucleotides, the CDR3 is TGCGCCAGCAGCTTGGAGGACTACCCCCAAGAGACCCAGTACTTC. Encoded protein: CASSLEDYPQETQYF. This chain uses TRBV5-1 with TRBJ2-5; possibly TRBD2 for D (6 bases). Trimming pared 0 bases from V and 1 base from J, leaving 10 bases between. Germline-derived CDR1 and CDR2 are SGHRS and YFSETQ. The CDR3 has 15 amino acids.

The chain uses TRBV11-2 and TRBJ1-4, with a tentative D call TRBD1 (5 bases). This CDR3 has 15 residues. Germline V lookup: CDR1 SGHAT, CDR2 FQNNGV. Trimming stripped 2 bases from V and 6 bases from J, with 13 bases between. The CDR3 sequence: CASSLRGGGDEKLFF. The CDR3 region has the DNA TGTGCCAGCAGCTTACGGGGCGGAGGCGATGAAAAACTGTTTTTT. The full variable domain, with the rest looked up from reference TRBV11-2 and TRBJ1-4, is EAGVAQSPRYKIIEKRQSVAFWCNPISGHATLYWYQQILGQGPKLLIQFQNNGVVDDSQLPKDRFSAERLKGVDSTLKIQPAKLEDSAVYLCASSLRGGGDEKLFFGSGTQLSVL.

This sequence joins TRBV18 and TRBJ1-5; D not certain. This CDR3 comprises 14 residues. V gave up 2 bases and J gave up 5 bases, with 10 bases separating them. Germline CDR1 reads KGHSH; CDR2 reads LQKENI. CDR3: CASSPGSKDQPQHF. CDR3 nucleotides: TGTGCCAGCTCACCAGGCAGTAAAGATCAGCCCCAGCATTTT.

This chain uses TRBV24-1 with TRBJ1-5, with unresolved D. The length of the CDR3 is 14 residues. Trimming removed 5 bases from V and 0 bases from J, with 7 bases in between. In germline, CDR1 is KGHDR, CDR2 SFDVKD. The CDR3 nucleotides read TGTGCCACCAGTGCGACGGGTAGCAATCAGCCCCAGCATTTT. As protein: CATSATGSNQPQHF.

V is TRBV7-2 and J is TRBJ2-3; 8 nucleotides line up with TRBD2. J was trimmed by 6 bases and V by 5 bases; bases with no gene match: 13. The CDR3 length is 16 residues. The germline V gene has CDR1 SGHTA and CDR2 FQGNSA. In DNA, the CDR3 is TGTGCCAGCAGCCAGACGGCGGGGGGAGGTTTGGATACGCAGTATTTT. Its translation is CASSQTAGGGLDTQYF.

The chain is built from TRBV7-8 and TRBJ2-1; no definite D call. The germline gives CDR1 SGHVS, CDR2 FQNEAQ. The CDR3 sequence is 14 residues long. V was cut by 7 bases and J by 0 bases, with 10 bases left in between. The CDR3 DNA reads as TGTGCCAGCATCCATAGTACCTCCTACAATGAGCAGTTCTTC. Encoded protein: CASIHSTSYNEQFF.

V gene TRBV6-6 combines with J gene TRBJ1-1, with D maybe TRBD1 (6 bases). The CDR3 is 15 residues long. Between the trimmed V and J ends, which lost 7 bases and 4 bases, there was a span of 19 bases. Germline V gives CDR1 MNHNY, CDR2 SVGAGI (reference sequence). In DNA form, the CDR3 reads TGTGCCAGCACCCTAGAGGGGGGAGGTAGCACTGAAGCTTTCTTT. Its protein product is CASTLEGGGSTEAFF.

The V call is TRBV11-3, the J call TRBJ2-5, with D perhaps assigned TRBD1 or TRBD2 (6 bases each). The CDR3 has 13 amino acids. CDR1 is SGHNT and CDR2 is YENEEA in the germline V gene. Deletions cut 6 bases from V and 5 bases from J, with 13 bases between. CDR3 sequence: CASRSGAGETQYF. CDR3 DNA sequence: TGTGCCAGCAGATCGGGGGCCGGGGAGACCCAGTACTTC.

The chain employs TRBV5-6 and TRBJ1-6; 7 bases map to TRBD1. Looked up from germline, CDR1 is SGHDT and CDR2 is YYEEEE. This CDR3 contains 14 residues. Trimming took 0 bases from V and 10 from J; bases not matched to a gene: 4. The CDR3 sequence is CASSLDRGRSPLHF. CDR3 sequence (DNA): TGTGCCAGCAGCTTGGACAGGGGTCGATCACCCCTCCACTTT.

The chain links TRBV12-3 or TRBV12-4 to TRBJ2-1; 7 nucleotides match TRBD2. The V gene end was trimmed by 1 base and the J gene end by 6 bases; junction bases not matched to a gene: 6. The CDR3 totals 15 residues. As DNA, the CDR3 is TGTGCCAGCAGTTTAGGGTCTAGCGGATTCAATGAGCAGTTCTTC. It is translated as CASSLGSSGFNEQFF.

This chain joins TRBV30 and TRBJ1-2; 7 positions match TRBD1. With 1 base clipped from V and 4 bases from J, the junction kept 9 bases outside the gene matches. Germline V gives CDR1 GTSNPN, CDR2 SVGIG (reference sequence). CDR3 length: 15 amino acids. The CDR3 nucleotides are TGTGCCTGGAGTGAGGTGACAGGGTGGTCCTATGGCTACACCTTC. It specifies CAWSEVTGWSYGYTF.